Presented here are 26 T cell receptor beta chains from one specimen sequenced in a study of OX40 agonist ivuxolimab in advanced cancers. The table came from immunoSEQ multiplex PCR; TCRdb's copy has only in-frame clones and leaves some out. The data contain about 67,000 clones, over 75% of them singletons. Sample: CD4+ or CD8+ T cells sorted from blood, taken in a trial of the OX40 agonist ivuxolimab. Receptor source: an adult with an advanced solid tumor such as melanoma, head and neck, liver or kidney cancer.

The chain carries TRBV28 and TRBJ2-4, with TRBD1 matching over 8 bases. Germline CDR1 is MDHEN and CDR2 is SYDVKM. V shed 5 bases and J 7 bases; nucleotides not matched to a gene: 7. The CDR3 contains 14 residues. The CDR3 DNA is TGTGCCAGCAGTCTCAGGACAGGGCTGAACATTCAGTACTTC. Translation: CASSLRTGLNIQYF. Complete variable domain (other parts from reference TRBV28 and TRBJ2-4): DVKVTQSSRYLVKRTGEKVFLECVQDMDHENMFWYRQDPGLGLRLIYFSYDVKMKEKGDIPEGYSVSREKKERFSLILESASTNQTSMYLCASSLRTGLNIQYFGAGTRLSVL.

J is TRBJ1-1 and V is TRBV11-2, with 8 positions matching TRBD1. The CDR3 consists of 14 residues. From germline, CDR1 is SGHAT and CDR2 FQNNGV. V trimming: 6 bases; J trimming: 4 bases; junction bases outside the gene matches: 7. This CDR3 reads CASSFTTGGTEAFF. The CDR3 DNA is TGTGCCAGCAGTTTTACCACAGGGGGCACTGAAGCTTTCTTT.

This clone was counted only a few times. The genes are TRBV5-1 and TRBJ2-1, with D possibly TRBD2 on 6 matching bases. The CDR3 contains 14 residues. In germline, CDR1 is SGHRS, CDR2 YFSETQ. The V and J ends lost 4 bases and 4 bases respectively, with 12 bases between them. CDR3 sequence (DNA): TGCGCCAGCAGCCCGGGGACTTCGTACAATGAGCAGTTCTTC. This translates into CASSPGTSYNEQFF.

The rearrangement joins TRBV29-1 to TRBJ2-7; D unclear. The CDR3 is 13 amino acids. Trimming pared 4 bases from V and 6 bases from J, leaving 16 bases between. Germline CDR1 reads SQVTM; CDR2 reads ANQGSEA. The CDR3 DNA follows: TGCAGCGTTGGGAGTCTCGGGTCCCCCGAGCAGTACTTC. Amino acids: CSVGSLGSPEQYF.

The V gene is TRBV27, the J gene TRBJ1-3; D might be TRBD1 (5 bases). The V end was cut by 6 bases, the J end by 2 bases, with 11 bases between. From germline, CDR1 is MNHEY and CDR2 SMNVEV (reference sequence). The CDR3 is 14 amino acids. This chain's CDR3 is CASRQDLAGNTIYF. For the CDR3, the DNA is TGTGCCAGCAGACAGGATCTTGCTGGAAACACCATATATTTT.

V usage is TRBV5-8 and J usage is TRBJ2-1; D not resolved. Germline assignment: CDR1 SGHTS and CDR2 YDEGEE. The CDR3 is made up of 13 amino acids. V lost 3 bases and J lost 5, with 9 bases in between. In DNA form, the CDR3 reads TGTGCCAGCAGCTCGTATAAGGACAATGAGCAGTTCTTC. It codes for CASSSYKDNEQFF.

The rearrangement uses TRBV18 and TRBJ2-5; maybe TRBD2 (6 bases). The J call may be incorrect, as the DNA end agrees better with TRBJ2-7. The CDR3 sequence is 13 residues long. Germline V gene sequence: CDR1 KGHSH, CDR2 LQKENI. The CDR3 spells CASSPGLADEQYF. CDR3 sequence (DNA): TGTGCCAGCTCACCGGGATTAGCGGACGAGCAGTACTTC.

This clone was found once. CDR3 residues: CASSSLSGLRYEQYF. In nucleotides, the CDR3 is TGTGCCAGCAGCTCCCTCTCGGGACTCCGCTACGAGCAGTACTTC. This chain uses TRBV5-5 with TRBJ2-7; D perhaps matches TRBD2 (6 bases). The germline gives CDR1 SGHKS, CDR2 YYEKEE (reference sequence). Trimming took off 3 bases at V and 3 bases at J, with 16 bases between the two ends. The CDR3 runs to 15 residues.

This chain connects TRBV5-4 to TRBJ2-2; D is ambiguous. The V end was cut by 2 bases, the J end by 6 bases, with 14 bases between. Germline V lookup: CDR1 SGHNT, CDR2 YYREEE (reference sequence). The CDR3 totals 15 residues. The CDR3 nucleotides are TGTGCCAGCAGCTTTGGGCAGGTTCTTCCCGGGGAGCTGTTTTTT. Protein: CASSFGQVLPGELFF.

The chain employs TRBV5-1 and TRBJ1-1, with 8 bases aligning to TRBD1. CDR1 and CDR2 from the germline V gene are SGHRS and YFSETQ. V shed 3 bases and J 6 bases; nucleotides not matched to a gene: 7. The CDR3 has 14 residues. The CDR3 nucleotides read TGCGCCAGCAGCTCCTCAGGGGGCTTCGCTGAAGCTTTCTTT. This translates into CASSSSGGFAEAFF.

The J gene is TRBJ2-2, the V gene TRBV28; D remains ambiguous. Germline V gene data show CDR1 as MDHEN and CDR2 as SYDVKM. The V gene lost 4 bases and the J gene lost 7 bases, with 16 bases spanning the gap. CDR3 length equals 15 residues. This CDR3 reads CASSSQARVGGELFF. In DNA, the CDR3 is TGTGCCAGCAGTTCCCAGGCTCGGGTGGGCGGGGAGCTGTTTTTT.

The CDR3 protein is CASSPRSTNTGELFF. The CDR3 nucleotides are TGTGCCAGCAGCCCCCGGTCTACGAACACCGGGGAGCTGTTTTTT. The V and J genes are TRBV6-6 and TRBJ2-2; no definite D call. CDR1 MNHNY and CDR2 SVGAGI come from the germline V gene (reference sequence). The length of the CDR3 is 15 residues. V was trimmed by 6 bases and J by 0 bases, leaving 11 bases between them.

The V call is TRBV18, the J call TRBJ2-3; 9 bases map to TRBD1. This CDR3 is built from 16 residues. V lost 0 bases to trimming and J lost 1 base; unmatched junction nucleotides: 2. Germline values: CDR1 KGHSH, CDR2 LQKENI. The CDR3 sequence is CASSPPGQGGTDTQYF. For the CDR3, the DNA is TGTGCCAGCTCACCACCGGGACAGGGTGGCACAGATACGCAGTATTTT.

This chain joins TRBV7-2 and TRBJ1-1, with 7 bases aligning to TRBD1. The J segment lost 10 bases and the V segment lost 5 bases, leaving 13 bases of the junction unmatched. This CDR3 has 14 amino acids. Per the germline V gene, CDR1 is SGHTA and CDR2 is FQGNSA. The CDR3 nucleotides read TGTGCCAGCAGCGTCACCCCGGACAGGTACGGAGCTTTCTTT. As protein: CASSVTPDRYGAFF.

V is TRBV10-1 and J is TRBJ2-3; 7 nucleotides align to TRBD1. The CDR3 has 13 residues. Trimming took 5 bases from V and 4 from J; bases not matched to a gene: 3. Germline CDR1 is WNHNN and CDR2 is SYGVQD (reference sequence). The CDR3 DNA sequence: TGCGCCAGCAGTTCCCAGGGGGCAGATACGCAGTATTTT. Translated, it gives CASSSQGADTQYF.

The DNA of the CDR3 is TGTGCCAGCAGCTCCAGTACAGATACGCAGTATTTT. Protein: CASSSSTDTQYF. The rearrangement joins TRBV7-9 to TRBJ2-3; D uncertain. V lost 4 bases and J lost 3, with 5 bases in between. Per the germline V gene, CDR1 is SEHNR and CDR2 is FQNEAQ (reference sequence). The CDR3 has 12 amino acids.

This chain's CDR3 is CASISRGRLNEQYF. As DNA, the CDR3 is TGTGCCAGCATCTCCAGGGGGCGGTTAAACGAGCAGTACTTC. The rearrangement joins TRBV2 to TRBJ2-7; TRBD1 aligns across 8 bases. V shed 7 bases and J 5 bases; nucleotides not matched to a gene: 10. The CDR3 loop spans 14 amino acids. The germline V gene encodes CDR1 SNHLY and CDR2 FYNNEI.

The rearrangement joins TRBV2 to TRBJ1-2; no definite D call. Germline CDR1 reads SNHLY; CDR2 reads FYNNEI. Trimming took off 5 bases at V and 8 bases at J, with 12 bases between the two ends. This CDR3 has 12 amino acids. This CDR3 is CASSPTLVGYTF. The CDR3 DNA reads TGTGCCAGCAGTCCGACGCTGGTGGGCTACACCTTC.

The chain has TRBV6-1 and TRBJ2-2; 9 bases line up with TRBD1. The CDR3 sequence is 14 residues long. The junction had 1 base not matched to a gene; V was cut back by 4 bases and J by 4 bases. Germline V gives CDR1 MNHNS, CDR2 SASEGT. The CDR3 DNA reads TGTGCCAGCAGTGCGACAGGGGGCACCGGGGAGCTGTTTTTT. Its protein is CASSATGGTGELFF.

The genes are TRBV13 and TRBJ1-6; D is unclear. The CDR3 covers 13 residues. V lost 6 bases and J lost 5, with 8 bases in between. The germline V gene has CDR1 PRHDT and CDR2 FYEKMQ (reference sequence). Written as DNA, the CDR3 is TGTGCCAGCAGGCCTACAGATAATTCACCCCTCCACTTT. Encoded protein: CASRPTDNSPLHF.

The rearrangement joins TRBV2 to TRBJ1-2; D might be TRBD1 (6 bases). Germline lookup yields CDR1 SNHLY and CDR2 FYNNEI. The ends were cut back, 5 bases at V and 6 bases at J, with 10 bases in the middle. CDR3 length: 12 residues. The CDR3 reads CASSHRVDGYTF. The CDR3 DNA follows: TGTGCCAGCAGTCACAGGGTAGATGGCTACACCTTC.

The rearrangement joins TRBV15 to TRBJ2-7; maybe TRBD2 (5 bases). CDR1 LNHNV and CDR2 YYDKDF come from the germline V gene (reference sequence). The CDR3 sequence is 13 residues long. Trimming shortened V by 0 bases and J by 3 bases, and 6 bases separated the two germline ends. CDR3 in DNA: TGTGCCACCAGCAGAGATGAGGGCTACGAGCAGTACTTC. Protein sequence: CATSRDEGYEQYF.

The chain couples TRBV4-3 to TRBJ2-3, with 11 bases identical to TRBD2. The germline V gene has CDR1 LGHNA and CDR2 YSLEER. The CDR3 spans 18 residues. The V and J ends lost 3 bases and 4 bases, in that order; junction bases with no gene match: 12. The CDR3 DNA reads TGCGCCAGCAGCCAGACACCGTTGATAGCGGGAGGGCCAGATACGCAGTATTTT. It encodes CASSQTPLIAGGPDTQYF.

The chain combines TRBV27 with TRBJ1-5; D is ambiguous. This CDR3 contains 14 residues. Trimming removed 0 bases at V and 5 bases at J, with 8 bases between. Germline V gives CDR1 MNHEY, CDR2 SMNVEV (reference sequence). The CDR3 region has the DNA TGTGCCAGCAGTTTATCTGGAGATTATCAGCCCCAGCATTTT. This sequence encodes CASSLSGDYQPQHF.

This chain uses TRBV5-1 with TRBJ1-4, with D tentatively TRBD1 (5 bases). The V end lost 1 base, the J end lost 4 bases, and 8 bases lay between the germline ends. This CDR3 has 14 amino acids. Germline V gene lookup returns CDR1 SGHRS and CDR2 YFSETQ. In nucleotides, the CDR3 is TGCGCCAGCAGCTTGCAGGGCTATAATGAAAAACTGTTTTTT. This gives the protein CASSLQGYNEKLFF.

This CDR3 is CASRRTGLNTEAFF. CDR3 in DNA: TGTGCCAGCAGGCGGACAGGGTTGAACACTGAAGCTTTCTTT. The chain couples TRBV7-9 to TRBJ1-1; 8 bases fit TRBD1. Germline CDR1 is SEHNR and CDR2 is FQNEAQ (reference sequence). There are 14 residues in the CDR3. The V gene end was trimmed by 6 bases and the J gene end by 0 bases; junction bases not matched to a gene: 3. The whole variable domain, remainder taken from reference TRBV7-9 and TRBJ1-1, is DTGVSQNPRHKITKRGQNVTFRCDPISEHNRLYWYRQTLGQGPEFLTYFQNEAQLEKSRLLSDRFSAERPKGSFSTLEIQRTEQGDSAMYLCASRRTGLNTEAFFGQGTRLTVV.